A few counts support the clone carrying this TCR beta chain. Semi-nested PCR with Nested Universal Primer A followed constant-region reverse priming of full-length variable regions. TCRdb reprocessed the 5' RACE reads via MiXCR and lists one record per CDR3 protein. This table has 6,500 to 10,000 distinct CDR3 sequences, roughly 16% appearing once. CD4+CD45RO+CD25- cells were isolated as memory CD4+ T cells. The CDR3 sequence is 13 residues long. V gave up 5 bases and J gave up 4 bases; unmatched junction bases: 6. Germline assignment: CDR1 SGHDT and CDR2 YYEEEE. The chain links TRBV5-6 to TRBJ2-7, with 7 bases lining up with TRBD1. The sequence was obtained from a female donor with breast cancer. Material for sequencing was memory CD4+ T cells sorted from blood. Described subset: memory CD4+ T cells, CD4+CD45RO+CD25-. This CDR3 is CASRDRAGYEQYF. The CDR3 nucleotides are TGTGCCAGCAGAGACAGGGCAGGGTACGAGCAGTACTTC.